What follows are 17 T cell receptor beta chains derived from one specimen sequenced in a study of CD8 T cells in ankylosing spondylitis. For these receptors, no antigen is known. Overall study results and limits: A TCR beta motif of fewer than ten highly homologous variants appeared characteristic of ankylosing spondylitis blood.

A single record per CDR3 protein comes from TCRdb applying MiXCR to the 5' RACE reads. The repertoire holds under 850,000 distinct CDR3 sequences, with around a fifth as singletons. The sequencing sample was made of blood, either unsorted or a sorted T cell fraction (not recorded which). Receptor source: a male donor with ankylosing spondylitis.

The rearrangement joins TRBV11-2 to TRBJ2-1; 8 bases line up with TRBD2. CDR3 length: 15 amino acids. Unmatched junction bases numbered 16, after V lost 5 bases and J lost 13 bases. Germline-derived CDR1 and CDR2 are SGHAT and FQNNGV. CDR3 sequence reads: CASSQGRSREGGQFF. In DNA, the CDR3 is TGTGCCAGCAGCCAGGGGAGGAGCCGGGAGGGGGGACAGTTCTTC.

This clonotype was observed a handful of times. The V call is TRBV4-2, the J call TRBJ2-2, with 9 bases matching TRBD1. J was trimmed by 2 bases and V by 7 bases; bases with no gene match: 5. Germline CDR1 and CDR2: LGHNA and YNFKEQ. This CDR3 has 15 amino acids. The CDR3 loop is CASNRQGVNTGELFF. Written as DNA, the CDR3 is TGTGCCAGCAACCGACAGGGGGTCAACACCGGGGAGCTGTTTTTT.

The CDR3 region is CASTSKRGEQETQYF. The CDR3 nucleotides read TGTGCCTCGACCAGTAAGCGGGGGGAACAAGAGACCCAGTACTTC. This chain links TRBV7-9 with TRBJ2-5, with 9 bases identical to TRBD2. The junction had 12 bases not matched to a gene; V was cut back by 11 bases and J by 2 bases. The CDR3 consists of 15 residues. CDR1 is SEHNR and CDR2 is FQNEAQ in the germline V gene (reference sequence).

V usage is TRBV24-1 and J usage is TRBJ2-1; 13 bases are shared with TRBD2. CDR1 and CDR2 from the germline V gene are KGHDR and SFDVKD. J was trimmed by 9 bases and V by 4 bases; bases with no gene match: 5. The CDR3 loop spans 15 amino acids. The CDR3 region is CATSDRTSGRGEQFF. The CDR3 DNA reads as TGTGCCACCAGTGACCGGACTAGCGGGAGAGGTGAGCAGTTCTTC.

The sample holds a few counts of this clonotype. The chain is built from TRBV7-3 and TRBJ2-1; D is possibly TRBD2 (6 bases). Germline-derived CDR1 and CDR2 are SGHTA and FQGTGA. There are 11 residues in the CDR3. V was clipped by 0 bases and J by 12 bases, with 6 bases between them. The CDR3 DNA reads TGTGCCAGCAGCTTAACGGGAGGGCAGTTCTTC. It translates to CASSLTGGQFF.

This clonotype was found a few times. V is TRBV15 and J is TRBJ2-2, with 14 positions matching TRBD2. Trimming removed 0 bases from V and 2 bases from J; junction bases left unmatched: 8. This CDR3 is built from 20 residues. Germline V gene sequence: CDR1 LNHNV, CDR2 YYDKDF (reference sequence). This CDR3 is CATSRDPGTSGRANTGELFF. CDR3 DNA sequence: TGTGCCACCAGCAGAGATCCCGGGACTAGCGGGAGAGCCAACACCGGGGAGCTGTTTTTT.

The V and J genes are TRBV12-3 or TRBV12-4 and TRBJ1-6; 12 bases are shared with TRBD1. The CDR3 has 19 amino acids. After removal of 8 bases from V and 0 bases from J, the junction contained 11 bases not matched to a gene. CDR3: CASWGKGQGALSYNSPLHF. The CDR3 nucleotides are TGTGCCAGCTGGGGAAAGGGACAGGGGGCCCTCTCCTATAATTCACCCCTCCACTTT.

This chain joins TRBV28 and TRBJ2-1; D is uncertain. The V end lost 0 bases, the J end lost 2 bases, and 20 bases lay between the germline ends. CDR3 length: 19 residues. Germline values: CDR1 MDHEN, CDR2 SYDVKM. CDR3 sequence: CASSLWTPLTLVPYNEQFF. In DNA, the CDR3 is TGTGCCAGCAGTTTATGGACCCCACTAACGTTGGTCCCCTACAATGAGCAGTTCTTC.

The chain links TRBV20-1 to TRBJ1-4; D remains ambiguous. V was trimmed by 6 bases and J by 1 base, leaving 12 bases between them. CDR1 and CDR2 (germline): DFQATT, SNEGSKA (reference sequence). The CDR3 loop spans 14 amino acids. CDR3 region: CSATPRETNEKLFF. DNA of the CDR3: TGCAGTGCCACCCCAAGGGAAACTAATGAAAAACTGTTTTTT.

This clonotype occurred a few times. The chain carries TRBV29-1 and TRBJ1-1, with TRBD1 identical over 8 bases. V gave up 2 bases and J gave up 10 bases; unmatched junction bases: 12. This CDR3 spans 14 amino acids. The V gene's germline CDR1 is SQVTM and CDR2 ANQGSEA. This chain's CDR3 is CSVEIGRQGSRAFF. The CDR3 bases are TGCAGCGTTGAAATCGGGCGACAGGGGTCCCGAGCTTTCTTT. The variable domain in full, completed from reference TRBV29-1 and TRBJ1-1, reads SAVISQKPSRDICQRGTSLTIQCQVDSQVTMMFWYRQQPGQSLTLIATANQGSEATYESGFVIDKFPISRPNLTFSTLTVSNMSPEDSSIYLCSVEIGRQGSRAFFGQGTRLTVV.

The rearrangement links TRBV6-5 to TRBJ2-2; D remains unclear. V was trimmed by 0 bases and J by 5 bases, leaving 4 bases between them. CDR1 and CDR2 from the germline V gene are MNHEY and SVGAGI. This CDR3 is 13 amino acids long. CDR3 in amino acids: CASSYSSTGELFF. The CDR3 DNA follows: TGTGCCAGCAGTTACTCGTCGACCGGGGAGCTGTTTTTT.

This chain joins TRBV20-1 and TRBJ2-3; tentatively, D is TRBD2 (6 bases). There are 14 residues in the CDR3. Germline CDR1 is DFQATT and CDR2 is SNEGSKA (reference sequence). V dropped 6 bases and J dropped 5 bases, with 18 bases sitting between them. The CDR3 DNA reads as TGCAGTGCGCCGGGACTCTCTGCCAAAGATACGCAGTATTTT. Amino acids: CSAPGLSAKDTQYF.

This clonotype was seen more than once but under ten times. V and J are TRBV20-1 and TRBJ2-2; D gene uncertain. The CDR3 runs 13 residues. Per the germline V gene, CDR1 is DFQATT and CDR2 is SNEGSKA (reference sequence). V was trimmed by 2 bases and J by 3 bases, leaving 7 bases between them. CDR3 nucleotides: TGCAGTGCTAGAATGGGCTACACCGGGGAGCTGTTTTTT. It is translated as CSARMGYTGELFF.

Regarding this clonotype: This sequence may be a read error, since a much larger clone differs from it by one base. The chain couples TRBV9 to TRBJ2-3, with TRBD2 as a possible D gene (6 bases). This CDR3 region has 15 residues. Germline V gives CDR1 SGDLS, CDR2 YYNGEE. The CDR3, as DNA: TGTGCCATCAGCGTAATCGGGACTCTCCTGGATACGCAGTATTTT. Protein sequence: CAISVIGTLLDTQYF. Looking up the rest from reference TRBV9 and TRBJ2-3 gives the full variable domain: DSGVTQTPKHLITATGQRVTLRCSPRSGDLSVYWYQQSLDQGLQFLIQYYNGEERAKGNILERFSAQQFPDLHSELNLSSLELGDSALYFCAISVIGTLLDTQYFGPGTRLTVL.

The CDR3: CASSRDGGSYEQYF. The CDR3 nucleotides read TGTGCCAGCAGCCGCGATGGGGGGTCCTACGAGCAGTACTTC. The chain combines TRBV3-1 with TRBJ2-7, with a possible D match to TRBD2 (6 bases). V shed 4 bases and J shed 1 base, with 11 bases lying between them. The length of the CDR3 is 14 residues. In germline, CDR1 is LGHDT, CDR2 YNNKEL (reference sequence).

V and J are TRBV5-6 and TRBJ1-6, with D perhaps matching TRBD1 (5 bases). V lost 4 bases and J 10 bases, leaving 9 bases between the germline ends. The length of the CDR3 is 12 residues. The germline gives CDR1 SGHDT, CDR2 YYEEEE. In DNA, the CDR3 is TGTGCCAGCAGCATCCGGGACTCACCCCTCCACTTT. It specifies CASSIRDSPLHF.

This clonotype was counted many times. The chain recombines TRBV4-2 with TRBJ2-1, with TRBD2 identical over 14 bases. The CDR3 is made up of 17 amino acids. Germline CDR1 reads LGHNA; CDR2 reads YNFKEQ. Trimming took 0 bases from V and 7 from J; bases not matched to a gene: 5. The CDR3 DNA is TGTGCCAGCAGCCAAGATGGGACTAGCGGGAGTAGGAATGAGCAGTTCTTC. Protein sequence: CASSQDGTSGSRNEQFF.